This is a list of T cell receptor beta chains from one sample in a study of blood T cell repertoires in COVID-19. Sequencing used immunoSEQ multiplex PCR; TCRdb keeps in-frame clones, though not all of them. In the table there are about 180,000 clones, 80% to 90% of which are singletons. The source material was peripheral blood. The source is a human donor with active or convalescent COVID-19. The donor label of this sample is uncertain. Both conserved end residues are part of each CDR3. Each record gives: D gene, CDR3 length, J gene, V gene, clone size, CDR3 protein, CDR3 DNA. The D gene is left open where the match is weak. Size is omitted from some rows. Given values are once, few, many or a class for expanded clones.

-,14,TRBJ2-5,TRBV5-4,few,CASWTEGGQETQYF,TGTGCCAGCTGGACGGAGGGCGGACAAGAGACCCAGTACTTC
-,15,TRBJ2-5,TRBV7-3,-,CASSLTSGSQETQYF,TGTGCCAGCAGCTTAACCTCTGGGAGCCAAGAGACCCAGTACTTC
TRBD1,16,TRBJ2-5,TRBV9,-,CASSPSTGKGAETQYF,TGTGCCAGCAGCCCCTCGACAGGGAAAGGCGCAGAGACCCAGTACTTC
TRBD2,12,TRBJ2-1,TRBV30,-,CAWKTGTTEQFF,TGTGCCTGGAAAACCGGGACTACCGAGCAGTTCTTC
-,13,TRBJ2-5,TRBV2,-,CASSVAWRETQYF,TGTGCCAGCAGTGTAGCATGGCGGGAGACCCAGTACTTC
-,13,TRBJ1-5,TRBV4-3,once,CASSRSRDQPQHF,TGCGCCAGCAGTCGATCGAGGGATCAGCCCCAGCATTTT
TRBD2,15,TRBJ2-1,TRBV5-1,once,CASSLGGSSYNEQFF,TGCGCCAGCAGCTTGGGCGGGAGCTCCTACAATGAGCAGTTCTTC
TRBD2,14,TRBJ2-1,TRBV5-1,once,CASKREYSYNEQFF,TGCGCCAGCAAGCGGGAGTACTCCTACAATGAGCAGTTCTTC
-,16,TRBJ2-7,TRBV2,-,CASSGPKGGVPYEQYF,TGTGCCAGCAGTGGCCCCAAGGGGGGGGTCCCCTACGAGCAGTACTTC
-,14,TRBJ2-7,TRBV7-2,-,CASSLLSSVREQYF,TGTGCCAGCAGCTTGTTGTCTAGCGTGAGGGAGCAGTACTTC
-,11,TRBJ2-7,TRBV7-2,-,CASSFKYEQYF,TGTGCCAGCAGCTTTAAATACGAGCAGTACTTC
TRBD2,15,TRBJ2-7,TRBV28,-,CASSRGRATPFEQYF,TGTGCCAGCAGTCGCGGGAGGGCCACTCCCTTCGAGCAGTACTTC
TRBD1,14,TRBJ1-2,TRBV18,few,CASSLGQDGSGYTF,TGTGCCAGCTCACTAGGACAGGATGGGAGTGGCTACACCTTC
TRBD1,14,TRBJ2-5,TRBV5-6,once,CASRPGQVGETQYF,TGTGCCAGCAGACCAGGACAGGTAGGGGAGACCCAGTACTTC
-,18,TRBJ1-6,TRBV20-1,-,CSASRPGVLSSYNSPLHF,TGCAGTGCTAGTCGGCCAGGGGTCCTGAGCTCCTATAATTCACCCCTCCACTTT
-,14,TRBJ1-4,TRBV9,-,CASSGGRGDEKLFF,TGTGCCAGCAGCGGCGGCCGGGGGGATGAAAAACTGTTTTTT
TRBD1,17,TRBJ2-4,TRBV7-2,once,CASSLAGQGAAKNIQYF,TGTGCCAGCAGCTTAGCGGGACAGGGGGCAGCCAAAAACATTCAGTACTTC
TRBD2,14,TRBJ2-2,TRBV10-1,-,CASRQREDTGELFF,TGCGCCAGCCGCCAGCGGGAGGACACCGGGGAGCTGTTTTTT
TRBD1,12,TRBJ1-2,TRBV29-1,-,CSAPTGDGGYTF,TGCAGCGCACCGACAGGGGATGGAGGCTACACCTTC
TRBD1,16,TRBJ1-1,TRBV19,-,CASSGTAVTENTEAFF,TGTGCCAGTAGTGGGACAGCGGTGACTGAGAACACTGAAGCTTTCTTT
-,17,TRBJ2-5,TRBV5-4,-,CASSLDRGRGVGETQYF,TGTGCCAGCAGCTTGGACCGGGGCAGGGGAGTGGGGGAGACCCAGTACTTC
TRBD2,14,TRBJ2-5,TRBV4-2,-,CASSQLAGGETQYF,TGTGCCAGCAGCCAACTAGCGGGGGGTGAGACCCAGTACTTC
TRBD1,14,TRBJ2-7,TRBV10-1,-,CASSKGQGIDEQYF,TGCGCCAGCAGTAAAGGACAGGGCATCGACGAGCAGTACTTC
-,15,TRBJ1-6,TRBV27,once,CASSRVGGYNSPLHF,TGTGCCAGCAGCCGGGTGGGAGGTTATAATTCACCCCTCCACTTT
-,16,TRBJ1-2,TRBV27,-,CASSLSGRTTNYGYTF,TGTGCCAGCAGTTTATCGGGCAGGACAACTAACTATGGCTACACCTTC
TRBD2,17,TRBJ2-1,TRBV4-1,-,CASSQDRREGPKNEQFF,TGCGCCAGCAGCCAAGATAGGCGGGAGGGCCCAAAGAATGAGCAGTTCTTC
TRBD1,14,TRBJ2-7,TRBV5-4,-,CASSFPGQGYEQYF,TGTGCCAGCAGCTTTCCGGGACAGGGGTACGAGCAGTACTTC
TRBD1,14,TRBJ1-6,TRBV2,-,CASRQGPNNSPLHF,TGTGCCAGCAGACAGGGGCCAAATAATTCACCCCTCCACTTT
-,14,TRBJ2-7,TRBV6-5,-,CATTVRELSYEQYF,TGTGCCACCACGGTCCGGGAGCTCTCCTACGAGCAGTACTTC
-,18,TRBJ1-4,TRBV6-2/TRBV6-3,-,CASSYNSGQPTTNEKLFF,TGTGCCAGCAGTTACAATTCGGGACAACCGACAACTAATGAAAAACTGTTTTTT
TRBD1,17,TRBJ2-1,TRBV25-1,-,CASSEPGQVSSYNEQFF,TGTGCCAGCAGTGAACCTGGACAGGTTAGCTCCTACAATGAGCAGTTCTTC
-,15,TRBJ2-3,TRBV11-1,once,CASSQGIAGGDTQYF,TGTGCCAGCAGCCAGGGGATAGCGGGTGGAGATACGCAGTATTTT
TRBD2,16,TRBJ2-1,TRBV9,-,CASSEGTSGGRNEQFF,TGTGCCAGCAGTGAAGGGACTAGCGGGGGGCGCAATGAGCAGTTCTTC
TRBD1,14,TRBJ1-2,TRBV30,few,CAWSVGTGSNGYTF,TGTGCCTGGAGTGTCGGGACAGGGAGTAATGGCTACACCTTC
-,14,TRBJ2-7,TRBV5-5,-,CASNFRDTSYEQYF,TGTGCCAGCAATTTTAGGGACACGTCCTACGAGCAGTACTTC
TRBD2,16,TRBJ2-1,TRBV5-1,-,CASSPRVSGSGNEQFF,TGCGCCAGCAGCCCTAGGGTTAGCGGGAGTGGCAATGAGCAGTTCTTC
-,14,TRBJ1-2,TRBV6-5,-,CASSYRGGRGGYTF,TGTGCCAGCAGTTACCGCGGGGGCAGGGGTGGCTACACCTTC
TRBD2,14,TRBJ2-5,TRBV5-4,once,CASRRGTREETQYF,TGTGCCAGCAGACGGGGGACTAGGGAAGAGACCCAGTACTTC
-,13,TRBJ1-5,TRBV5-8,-,CASSIHSNQPQHF,TGTGCCAGCAGCATACATAGCAATCAGCCCCAGCATTTT
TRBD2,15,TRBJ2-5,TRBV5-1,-,CASSLGLAGGETQYF,TGCGCCAGCAGCTTGGGGCTAGCGGGGGGAGAGACCCAGTACTTC